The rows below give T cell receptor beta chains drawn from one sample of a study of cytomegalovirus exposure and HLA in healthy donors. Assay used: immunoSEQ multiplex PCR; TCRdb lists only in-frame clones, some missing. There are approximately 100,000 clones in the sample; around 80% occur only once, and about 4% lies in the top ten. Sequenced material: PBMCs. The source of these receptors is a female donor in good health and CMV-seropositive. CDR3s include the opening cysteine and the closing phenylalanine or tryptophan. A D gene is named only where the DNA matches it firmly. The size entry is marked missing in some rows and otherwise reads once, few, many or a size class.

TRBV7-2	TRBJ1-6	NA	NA	CASSLTRRQNSPLHF	TGTGCCAGCAGCTTAACCCGCAGACAGAATTCACCCCTCCACTTT
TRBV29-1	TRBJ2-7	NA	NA	CSVGGVAPKGSSYEQYF	TGCAGCGTTGGGGGAGTGGCCCCAAAGGGCAGCTCCTACGAGCAGTACTTC
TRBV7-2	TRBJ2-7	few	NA	CASSLAGGLRNEQYF	TGTGCCAGCAGCTTAGCGGGGGGGCTTAGGAACGAGCAGTACTTC
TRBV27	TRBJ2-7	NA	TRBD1	CASSLTGTGLYEQYF	TGTGCCAGCAGTTTGACCGGGACAGGGCTGTACGAGCAGTACTTC
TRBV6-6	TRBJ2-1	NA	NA	CASSWTDYNEQFF	TGTGCCAGCAGTTGGACAGATTACAATGAGCAGTTCTTC
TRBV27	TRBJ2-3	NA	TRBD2	CASSPRLAGGSTDTQYF	TGTGCCAGCAGTCCCAGACTAGCGGGGGGGAGCACAGATACGCAGTATTTT
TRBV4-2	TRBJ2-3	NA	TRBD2	CASSQAILADSDTQYF	TGTGCCAGCAGTCAAGCTATTCTAGCGGATTCAGATACGCAGTATTTT
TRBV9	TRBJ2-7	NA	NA	CASSVEADGNYEQYF	TGTGCCAGCAGCGTAGAAGCGGACGGGAACTACGAGCAGTACTTC
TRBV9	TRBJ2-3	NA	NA	CARQRYSTDTQYF	TGTGCCCGCCAGCGGTATTCCACAGATACGCAGTATTTT
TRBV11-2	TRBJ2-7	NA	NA	CASSLTPERYYEQYF	TGTGCCAGCAGCTTAACTCCAGAGCGGTACTACGAGCAGTACTTC
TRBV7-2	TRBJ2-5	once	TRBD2	CASTKAGGRETQYF	TGTGCCAGCACCAAAGCGGGGGGGAGGGAGACCCAGTACTTC
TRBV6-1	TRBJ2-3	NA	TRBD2	CASSVGTSGRARDTQYF	TGTGCCAGCAGTGTGGGGACTAGCGGGAGGGCCAGAGATACGCAGTATTTT
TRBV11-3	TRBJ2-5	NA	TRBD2	CASSRGGAGASQETQYF	TGTGCCAGCAGCCGAGGAGGAGCGGGGGCATCACAAGAGACCCAGTACTTC
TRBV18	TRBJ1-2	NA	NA	CASSPARDYGYTF	TGTGCCAGCTCACCGGCCAGGGACTATGGCTACACCTTC
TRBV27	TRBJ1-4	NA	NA	CASSPQSDSHNEKLFF	TGTGCCAGCAGTCCCCAATCGGACAGCCATAATGAAAAACTGTTTTTT
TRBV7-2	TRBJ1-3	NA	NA	CASTLSYGNTIYF	TGTGCCAGCACCCTATCTTATGGAAACACCATATATTTT
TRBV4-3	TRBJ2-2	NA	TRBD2	CASSQDPAGGGGELFF	TGCGCCAGCAGCCAAGATCCAGCGGGGGGTGGCGGGGAGCTGTTTTTT
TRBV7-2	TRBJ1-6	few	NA	CASSAKTGRYNSPLHF	TGTGCCAGCAGCGCCAAAACAGGGAGATATAATTCACCCCTCCACTTT
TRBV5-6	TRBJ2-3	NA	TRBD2	CASTGGLAGAWGRDTQYF	TGTGCCAGCACCGGCGGACTAGCGGGAGCTTGGGGCCGAGATACGCAGTATTTT
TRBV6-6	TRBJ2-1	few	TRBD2	CASSRGTSGRVNEQFF	TGTGCCAGCAGCCGAGGGACTAGCGGGAGAGTCAATGAGCAGTTCTTC
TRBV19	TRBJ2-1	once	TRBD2	CASSITGLAGNEQFF	TGTGCCAGTAGTATAACGGGACTAGCAGGCAATGAGCAGTTCTTC
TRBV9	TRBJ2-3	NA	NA	CASSGYLDTQYF	TGTGCCAGCAGCGGGTACTTAGATACGCAGTATTTT
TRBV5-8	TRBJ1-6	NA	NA	CASSPLRPLHF	TGTGCCAGCAGCCCCCTTCGACCCCTCCACTTT
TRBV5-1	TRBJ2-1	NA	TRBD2	CASSWTSGGGHEQFF	TGCGCCAGCAGCTGGACTAGCGGGGGGGGCCATGAGCAGTTCTTC
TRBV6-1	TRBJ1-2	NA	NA	CASSDLSLYRNYGYTF	TGTGCCAGCAGTGACCTCTCGCTCTACCGTAACTATGGCTACACCTTC
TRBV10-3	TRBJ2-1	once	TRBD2	CAISESFIAGGVNEQFF	TGTGCCATCAGTGAGTCGTTTATAGCGGGAGGGGTTAATGAGCAGTTCTTC
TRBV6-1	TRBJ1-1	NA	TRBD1	CASSDRGQGNTEAFF	TGTGCCAGCTCCGACAGGGGGCAAGGAAACACTGAAGCTTTCTTT
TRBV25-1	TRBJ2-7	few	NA	CASSVGSYEQYF	TGTGCCAGCAGTGTCGGGAGCTACGAGCAGTACTTC
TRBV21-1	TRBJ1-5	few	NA	CASSPRDRGSNQPQHF	TGTGCCAGCAGCCCAAGGGACAGGGGCAGCAATCAGCCCCAGCATTTT
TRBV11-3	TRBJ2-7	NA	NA	CASTWSEQEQYF	TGTGCCAGCACCTGGAGTGAGCAAGAGCAGTACTTC
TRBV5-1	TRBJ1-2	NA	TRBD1	CASSRSGTGPNNYGYTF	TGCGCCAGCAGTCGTTCCGGGACAGGGCCCAATAACTATGGCTACACCTTC
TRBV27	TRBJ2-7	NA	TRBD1	CASALGDRPYEQYF	TGTGCCAGCGCCCTAGGGGACAGGCCCTACGAGCAGTACTTC
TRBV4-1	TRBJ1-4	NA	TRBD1	CASSPRTGLREKLFF	TGCGCCAGCAGCCCTCGGACAGGCCTAAGAGAAAAACTGTTTTTT
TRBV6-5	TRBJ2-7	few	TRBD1	CASSYSPGQGGEQYF	TGTGCCAGCAGTTACTCCCCGGGACAGGGAGGCGAGCAGTACTTC